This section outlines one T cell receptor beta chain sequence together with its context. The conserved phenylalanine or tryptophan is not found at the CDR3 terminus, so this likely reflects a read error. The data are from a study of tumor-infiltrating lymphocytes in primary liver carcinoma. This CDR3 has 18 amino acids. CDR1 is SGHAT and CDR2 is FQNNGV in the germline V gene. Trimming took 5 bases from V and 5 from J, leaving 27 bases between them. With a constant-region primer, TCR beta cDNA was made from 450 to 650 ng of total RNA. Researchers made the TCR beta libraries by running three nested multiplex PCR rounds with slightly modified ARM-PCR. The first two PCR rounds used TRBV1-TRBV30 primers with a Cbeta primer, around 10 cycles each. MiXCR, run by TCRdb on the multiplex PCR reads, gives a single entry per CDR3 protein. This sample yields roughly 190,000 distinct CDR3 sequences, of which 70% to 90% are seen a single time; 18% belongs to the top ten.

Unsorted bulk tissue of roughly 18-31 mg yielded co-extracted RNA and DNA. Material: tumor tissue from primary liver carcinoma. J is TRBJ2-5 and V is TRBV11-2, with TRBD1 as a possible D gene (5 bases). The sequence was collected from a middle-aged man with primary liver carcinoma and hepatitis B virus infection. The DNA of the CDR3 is TGTGCCAGCAGCCCTTGCTCAATCCAGGGTACTGGACGGGAGACCCAGTACTTG. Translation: CASSPCSIQGTGRETQYL.